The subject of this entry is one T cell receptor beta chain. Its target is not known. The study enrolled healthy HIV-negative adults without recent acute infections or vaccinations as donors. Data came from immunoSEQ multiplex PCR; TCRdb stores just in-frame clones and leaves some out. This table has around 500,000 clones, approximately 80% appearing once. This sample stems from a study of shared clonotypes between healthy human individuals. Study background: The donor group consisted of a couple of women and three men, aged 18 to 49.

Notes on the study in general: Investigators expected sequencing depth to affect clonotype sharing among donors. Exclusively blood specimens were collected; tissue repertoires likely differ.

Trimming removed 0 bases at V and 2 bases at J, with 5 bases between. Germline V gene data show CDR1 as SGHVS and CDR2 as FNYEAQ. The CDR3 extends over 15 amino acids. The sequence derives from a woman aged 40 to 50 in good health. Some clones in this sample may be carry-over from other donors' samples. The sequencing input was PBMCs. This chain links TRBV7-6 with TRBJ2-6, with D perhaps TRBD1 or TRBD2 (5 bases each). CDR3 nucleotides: TGTGCCAGCAGCTTAGCGGGACCTGGGGCCAACGTCCTGACTTTC. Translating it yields CASSLAGPGANVLTF.